This TCR beta chain was captured in a study of T cell repertoires in cytomegalovirus infection. This clonotype was detected many times. Its matching antigen is unknown. Findings and limits, study-wide: HLA-C-restricted, CMV-specific TCR beta clonotypes were dominant ex vivo.

V lost 3 bases and J 0 bases, leaving 5 bases between the germline ends. The CDR3 length is 14 residues. CDR1 is SGHAT and CDR2 is FQDESV in the germline V gene (reference sequence). TCRdb passed the reads through MiXCR, listing each CDR3 protein once. The repertoire includes around 210,000 distinct CDR3 sequences, about 5.9% of them detected once, and around 6.9% sits in the top ten. The origin of this receptor is a human donor in good health (CMV status not recorded). Some clones in this sample may be carry-over from other donors' samples. Material: PBMCs. The chain links TRBV11-1 to TRBJ2-2; D call uncertain. For the CDR3, the DNA is TGTGCCAGCAGCTTCCGAACGAACACCGGGGAGCTGTTTTTT. It is translated as CASSFRTNTGELFF.